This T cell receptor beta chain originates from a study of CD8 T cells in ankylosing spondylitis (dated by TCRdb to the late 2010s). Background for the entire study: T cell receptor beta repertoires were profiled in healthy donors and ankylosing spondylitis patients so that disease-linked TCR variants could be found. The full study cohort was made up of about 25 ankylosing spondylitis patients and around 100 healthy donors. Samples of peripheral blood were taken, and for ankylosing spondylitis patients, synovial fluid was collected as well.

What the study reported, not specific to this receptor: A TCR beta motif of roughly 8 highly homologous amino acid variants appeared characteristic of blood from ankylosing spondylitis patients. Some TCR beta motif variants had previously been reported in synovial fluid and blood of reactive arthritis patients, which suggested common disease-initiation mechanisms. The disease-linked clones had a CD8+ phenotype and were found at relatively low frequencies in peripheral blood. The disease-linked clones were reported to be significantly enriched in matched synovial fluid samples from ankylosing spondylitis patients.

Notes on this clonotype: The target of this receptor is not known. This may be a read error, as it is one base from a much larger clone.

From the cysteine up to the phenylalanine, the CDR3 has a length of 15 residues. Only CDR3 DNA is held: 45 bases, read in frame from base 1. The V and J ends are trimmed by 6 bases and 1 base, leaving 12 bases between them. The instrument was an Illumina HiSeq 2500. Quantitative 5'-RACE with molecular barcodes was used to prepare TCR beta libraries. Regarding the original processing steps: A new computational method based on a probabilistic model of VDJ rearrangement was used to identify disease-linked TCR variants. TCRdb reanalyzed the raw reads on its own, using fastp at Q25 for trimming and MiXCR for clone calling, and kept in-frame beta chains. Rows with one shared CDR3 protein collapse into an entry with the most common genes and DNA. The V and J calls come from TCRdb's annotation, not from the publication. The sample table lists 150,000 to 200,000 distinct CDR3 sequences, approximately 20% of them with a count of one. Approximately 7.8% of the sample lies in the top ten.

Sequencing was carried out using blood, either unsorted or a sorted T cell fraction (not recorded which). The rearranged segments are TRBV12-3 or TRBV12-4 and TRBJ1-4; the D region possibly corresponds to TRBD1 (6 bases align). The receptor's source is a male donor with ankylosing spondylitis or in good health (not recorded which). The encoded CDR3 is CASRPDSVTNEKLFF. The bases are TGTGCCAGCAGACCGGACAGCGTAACTAATGAAAAACTGTTTTTT.